Reported below is one TCR beta chain. The data belong to a study of blood T cell repertoires in COVID-19. The CDR3 loop spans 15 amino acids. The V gene's germline CDR1 is SGHRS and CDR2 YFSETQ. The V and J ends lost 4 bases and 4 bases respectively, with 17 bases between them. Under the authors' procedure: Amplification of reference gene primers was used by the study to estimate nucleated cell counts. Sequencing used immunoSEQ multiplex PCR; TCRdb keeps in-frame clones, though not all of them. The D gene and trimming were derived from the DNA, and the V and J assignments and clone size from that table. The profile shows about 90,000 clones, more than 80% of them singletons.

The rearrangement joins TRBV5-1 to TRBJ1-1, with D possibly matching TRBD1 (5 bases). The sample consisted of peripheral blood. This clonotype was obtained from a woman aged 70-85 years with acute or convalescent COVID-19. The CDR3 reads CASSVGGDGATEAFF. CDR3 DNA: TGCGCCAGCAGCGTCGGGGGAGACGGGGCCACTGAAGCTTTCTTT. The full variable domain, its missing parts supplied by reference TRBV5-1 and TRBJ1-1, is KAGVTQTPRYLIKTRGQQVTLSCSPISGHRSVSWYQQTPGQGLQFLFEYFSETQRNKGNFPGRFSGRQFSNSRSEMNVSTLELGDSALYLCASSVGGDGATEAFFGQGTRLTVV.